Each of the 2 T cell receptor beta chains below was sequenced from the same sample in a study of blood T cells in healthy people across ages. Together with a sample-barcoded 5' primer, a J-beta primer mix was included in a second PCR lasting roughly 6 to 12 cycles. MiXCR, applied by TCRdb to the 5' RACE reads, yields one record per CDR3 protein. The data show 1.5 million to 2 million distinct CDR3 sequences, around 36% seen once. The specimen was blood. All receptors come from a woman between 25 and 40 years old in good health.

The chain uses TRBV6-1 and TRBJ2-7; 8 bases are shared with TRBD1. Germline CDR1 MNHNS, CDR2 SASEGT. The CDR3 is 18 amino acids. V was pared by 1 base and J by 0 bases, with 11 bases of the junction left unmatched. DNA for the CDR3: TGTGCCAGCAGTGAAGAGAAAAGAGGGACAGGACGCTCCTACGAGCAGTACTTC. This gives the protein CASSEEKRGTGRSYEQYF.

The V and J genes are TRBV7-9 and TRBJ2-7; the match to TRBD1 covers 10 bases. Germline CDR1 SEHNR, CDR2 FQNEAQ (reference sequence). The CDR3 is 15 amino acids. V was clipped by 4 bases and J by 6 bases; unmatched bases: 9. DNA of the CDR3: TGTGCCAGCAGCTACCCGGGACAGGGGTCCGGCGAGCAGTACTTC. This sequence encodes CASSYPGQGSGEQYF.